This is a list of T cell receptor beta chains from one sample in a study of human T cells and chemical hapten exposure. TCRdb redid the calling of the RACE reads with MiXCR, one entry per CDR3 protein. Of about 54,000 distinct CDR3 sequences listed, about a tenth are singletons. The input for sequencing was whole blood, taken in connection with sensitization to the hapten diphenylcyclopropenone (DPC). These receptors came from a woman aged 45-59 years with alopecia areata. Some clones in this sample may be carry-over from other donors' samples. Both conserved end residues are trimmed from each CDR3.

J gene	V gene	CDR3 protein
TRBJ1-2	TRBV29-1	SVERYDGYT
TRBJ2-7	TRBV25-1	ASSESRRASYEQY
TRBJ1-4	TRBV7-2	ASSSTGLREKLF
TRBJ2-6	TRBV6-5	ASSPGSGANVLT
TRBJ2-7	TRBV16	ASSQLQLVVNEQY
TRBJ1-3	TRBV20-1	SASRDRAGNTIY
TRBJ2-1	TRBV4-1	ASRQADGSYNEQF
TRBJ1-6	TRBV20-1	SARDYPQLSPLH
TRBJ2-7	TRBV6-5	ASSYETGVGYEQY
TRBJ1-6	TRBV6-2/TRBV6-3	ASSYSTDISPLH
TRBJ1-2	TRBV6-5	ASSYSSGRNYGYT
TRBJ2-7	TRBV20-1	SDTEGTGGGEQY
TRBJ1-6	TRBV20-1	SASGQGGNSYNSPLH
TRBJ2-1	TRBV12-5	ASGPGTSVNEQF
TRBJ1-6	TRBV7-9	ASSSQTGINSPLH
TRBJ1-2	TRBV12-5	ASGLAGTVYGYT
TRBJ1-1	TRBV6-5	ASSPLTNTEAF
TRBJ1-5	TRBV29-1	SVGPGPNQPQH
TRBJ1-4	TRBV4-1	ASSQGQVAEKLF
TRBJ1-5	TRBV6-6	ASSQTDRVNQPQH
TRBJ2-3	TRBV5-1	ASLLAENTDTQY
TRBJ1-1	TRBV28	ASSLRETEAF
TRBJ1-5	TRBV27	ASKTGGQPQH
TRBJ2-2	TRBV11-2	ASSFRDRATGELF
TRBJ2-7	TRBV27	ASSWDATAWSSYEQY
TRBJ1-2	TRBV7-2	ASSLGGYGYT
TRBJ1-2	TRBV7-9	ASSHSSFQGQDGYT
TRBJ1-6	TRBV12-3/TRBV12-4	ASSFYQDNSPLH
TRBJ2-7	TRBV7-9	ASSLASEEQY
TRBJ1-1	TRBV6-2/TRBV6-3	ASSYSDRSNTEAF
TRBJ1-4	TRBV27	ASSLSRQVHEKLF
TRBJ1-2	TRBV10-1	ASSESAQAGYT
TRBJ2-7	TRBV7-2	ASSSLAGERSYEQY
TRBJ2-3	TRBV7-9	ASRERTAGNTQY
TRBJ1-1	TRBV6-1	ASSVARGYTEAF
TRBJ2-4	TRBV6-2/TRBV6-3	ASSYPPEAGALAKNIQY
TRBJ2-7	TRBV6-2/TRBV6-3	ASGQGGEQY
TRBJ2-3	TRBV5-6	ASSQLAGATDTQY
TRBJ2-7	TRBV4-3	ASSQEKSTYEQY
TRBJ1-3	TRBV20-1	SARGQISGNTIY
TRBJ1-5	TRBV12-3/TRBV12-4	ASTWRGYSNQPQH
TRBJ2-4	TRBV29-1	SVVSGKNIQY
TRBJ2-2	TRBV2	ASIGTTNTGELF
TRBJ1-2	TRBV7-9	ASSTTIYGYT
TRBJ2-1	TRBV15	ATSRDILPVNNEQF
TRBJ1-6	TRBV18	ASSPTTQSPLH
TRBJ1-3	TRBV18	ASSPLEGATGNTIY
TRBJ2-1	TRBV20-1	SAGLAAHNEQF
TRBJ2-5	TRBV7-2	ASSLNAGGIQETQY
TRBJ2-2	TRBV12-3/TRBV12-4	ASSPNAGRFFGELF
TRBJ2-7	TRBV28	ASSFQQLSYEQY
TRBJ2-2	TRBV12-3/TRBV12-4	ASSPGQGGHAGELF
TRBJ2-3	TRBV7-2	ASSRDSTDTQY
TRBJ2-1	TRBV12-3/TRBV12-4	ASSSRRTKGYNEQF
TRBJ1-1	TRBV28	ASIPPGGRRNTEAF